This is a list of T cell receptor beta chains from one sample in a study of T cell changes during pregnancy in multiple sclerosis. Sequencing used immunoSEQ multiplex PCR; TCRdb keeps in-frame clones, though not all of them. The top ten hold 0.35% to 0.45% of the sample, which has about 75,000 clones, 75% to 95% seen once. The starting material was CD4+ T cells from peripheral blood mononuclear cells, obtained before pregnancy. Source of these receptors: a female donor with multiple sclerosis, enrolled in a pregnancy study. Both conserved end residues are part of each CDR3. D genes are given only for firm matches.

cdr3_aa: CAWSVQYGYTF
j_call: TRBJ1-2
v_call: TRBV30
d_call: NA

cdr3_aa: CAHTGGGNEAFF
j_call: TRBJ1-1
v_call: TRBV30
d_call: TRBD1

cdr3_aa: CASSPPAGLNTGELFF
j_call: TRBJ2-2
v_call: TRBV18
d_call: NA

cdr3_aa: CASRPQGTTAGELFF
j_call: TRBJ2-2
v_call: TRBV2
d_call: NA

cdr3_aa: CASTRRSSGGATGELFF
j_call: TRBJ2-2
v_call: TRBV7-9
d_call: TRBD2

cdr3_aa: CASSRGQGNFAEAFF
j_call: TRBJ1-1
v_call: TRBV25-1
d_call: TRBD1

cdr3_aa: CASSQVGAQGASEIGELFF
j_call: TRBJ2-2
v_call: TRBV14
d_call: TRBD1

cdr3_aa: CASSQRARGGFYEQYF
j_call: TRBJ2-7
v_call: TRBV27
d_call: NA

cdr3_aa: CASSLLETQYF
j_call: TRBJ2-5
v_call: TRBV2
d_call: NA

cdr3_aa: CASSQGYRGPSNQPQHF
j_call: TRBJ1-5
v_call: TRBV7-8
d_call: TRBD1

cdr3_aa: CASSTGDYGYTF
j_call: TRBJ1-2
v_call: TRBV5-1
d_call: TRBD1

cdr3_aa: CASSRLMMTGSSYNEQFF
j_call: TRBJ2-1
v_call: TRBV5-6
d_call: TRBD1

cdr3_aa: CASSPAGTGELFF
j_call: TRBJ2-2
v_call: TRBV11-1
d_call: NA

cdr3_aa: CASPREGSGNTIYF
j_call: TRBJ1-3
v_call: TRBV6-1
d_call: NA

cdr3_aa: CASLGSRGDLSYEQYF
j_call: TRBJ2-7
v_call: TRBV5-6
d_call: NA

cdr3_aa: CASSYRVSYEQYF
j_call: TRBJ2-7
v_call: TRBV6-5
d_call: NA

cdr3_aa: CASSVAVTRNGNEQFF
j_call: TRBJ2-1
v_call: TRBV9
d_call: NA

cdr3_aa: CASSPPRPVAGNTGELFF
j_call: TRBJ2-2
v_call: TRBV18
d_call: TRBD2

cdr3_aa: CASSLARQGSSYNSPLHF
j_call: TRBJ1-6
v_call: TRBV7-8
d_call: NA

cdr3_aa: CASSLGQGDEKLFF
j_call: TRBJ1-4
v_call: TRBV5-1
d_call: TRBD1

cdr3_aa: CASSLSGGLTDTQYF
j_call: TRBJ2-3
v_call: TRBV5-1
d_call: TRBD2

cdr3_aa: CASSVHGSNQPQHF
j_call: TRBJ1-5
v_call: TRBV9
d_call: NA

cdr3_aa: CAGSSEGAGGYTF
j_call: TRBJ1-2
v_call: TRBV30
d_call: NA

cdr3_aa: CASSQSRRLVKAFF
j_call: TRBJ1-1
v_call: TRBV23-1
d_call: NA

cdr3_aa: CASGRGGQSNEQFF
j_call: TRBJ2-1
v_call: TRBV7-6
d_call: TRBD2

cdr3_aa: CASSSNRVSTDTQYF
j_call: TRBJ2-3
v_call: TRBV6-5
d_call: NA

cdr3_aa: CASSSTGQETQYF
j_call: TRBJ2-5
v_call: TRBV6-1
d_call: NA

cdr3_aa: CSVVQGGGNQPQHF
j_call: TRBJ1-5
v_call: TRBV29-1
d_call: NA

cdr3_aa: CASSLVKETQYF
j_call: TRBJ2-5
v_call: TRBV5-1
d_call: NA

cdr3_aa: CASNHGYGYTF
j_call: TRBJ1-2
v_call: TRBV6-5
d_call: NA

cdr3_aa: CSVVRAGGSVTDTQYF
j_call: TRBJ2-3
v_call: TRBV29-1
d_call: TRBD2

cdr3_aa: CASSYGRVQSEQYF
j_call: TRBJ2-7
v_call: TRBV6-5
d_call: NA

cdr3_aa: CAWRGSGGRAKNIQYF
j_call: TRBJ2-4
v_call: TRBV30
d_call: TRBD1

cdr3_aa: CAISVSGDVLEAFF
j_call: TRBJ1-1
v_call: TRBV10-3
d_call: NA

cdr3_aa: CASSLGLAGGPGEQFF
j_call: TRBJ2-1
v_call: TRBV19
d_call: TRBD2

cdr3_aa: CASSQPGTGRVTEAFF
j_call: TRBJ1-1
v_call: TRBV4-1
d_call: TRBD1

cdr3_aa: CASSTGTSYNSPLHF
j_call: TRBJ1-6
v_call: TRBV19
d_call: NA

cdr3_aa: CASSSGASREQYF
j_call: TRBJ2-7
v_call: TRBV7-2
d_call: NA

cdr3_aa: CASSFSTEINYGYTF
j_call: TRBJ1-2
v_call: TRBV9
d_call: NA